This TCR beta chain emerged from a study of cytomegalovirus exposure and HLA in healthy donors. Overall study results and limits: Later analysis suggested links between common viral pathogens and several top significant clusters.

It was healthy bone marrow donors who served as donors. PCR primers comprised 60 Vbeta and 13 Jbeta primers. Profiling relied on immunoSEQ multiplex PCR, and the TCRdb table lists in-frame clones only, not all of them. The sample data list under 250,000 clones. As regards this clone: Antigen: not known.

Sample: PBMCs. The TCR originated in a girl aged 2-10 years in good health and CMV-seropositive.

This chain's CDR3 is CASSPGPGNIWGYTF. The CDR3 DNA is TGTGCCAGCTCACCAGGTCCAGGGAACATTTGGGGCTACACCTTC. This chain uses TRBV18 with TRBJ1-2, with a tentative D call TRBD1 (5 bases). From germline, CDR1 is KGHSH and CDR2 LQKENI. There are 15 residues in the CDR3. V was pared by 2 bases and J by 8 bases, with 18 bases between.